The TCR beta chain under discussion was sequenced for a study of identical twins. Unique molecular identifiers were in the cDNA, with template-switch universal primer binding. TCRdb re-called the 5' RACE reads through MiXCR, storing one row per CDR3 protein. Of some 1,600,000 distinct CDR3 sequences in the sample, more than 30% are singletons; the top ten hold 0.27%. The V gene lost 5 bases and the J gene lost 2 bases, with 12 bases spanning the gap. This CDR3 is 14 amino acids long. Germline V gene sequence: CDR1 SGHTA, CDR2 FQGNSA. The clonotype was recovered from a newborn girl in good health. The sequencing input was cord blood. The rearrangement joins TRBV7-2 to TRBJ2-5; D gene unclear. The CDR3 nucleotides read TGTGCCAGCAGCACTCGGGCTTATCAAGAGACCCAGTACTTC. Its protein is CASSTRAYQETQYF.